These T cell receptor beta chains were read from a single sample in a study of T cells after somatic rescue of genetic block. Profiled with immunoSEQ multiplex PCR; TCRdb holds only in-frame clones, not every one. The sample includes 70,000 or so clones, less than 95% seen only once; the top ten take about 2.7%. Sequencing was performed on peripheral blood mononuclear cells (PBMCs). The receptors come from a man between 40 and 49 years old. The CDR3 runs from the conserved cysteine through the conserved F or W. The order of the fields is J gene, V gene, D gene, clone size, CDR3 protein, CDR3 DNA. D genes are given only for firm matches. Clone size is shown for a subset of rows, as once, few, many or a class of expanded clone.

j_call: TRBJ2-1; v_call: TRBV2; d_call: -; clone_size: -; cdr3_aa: CASSEGLDGEQFF; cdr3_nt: TGTGCCAGCAGTGAAGGACTAGATGGTGAGCAGTTCTTC
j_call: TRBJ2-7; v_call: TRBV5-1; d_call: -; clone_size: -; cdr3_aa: CASRQAEKIYEQYF; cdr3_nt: TGCGCCAGCAGGCAAGCGGAAAAAATCTACGAGCAGTACTTC
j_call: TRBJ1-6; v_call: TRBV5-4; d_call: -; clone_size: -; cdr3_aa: CASSLDPGTANSPLHF; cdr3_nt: TGTGCCAGCAGCTTGGACCCCGGGACCGCTAATTCACCCCTCCACTTT
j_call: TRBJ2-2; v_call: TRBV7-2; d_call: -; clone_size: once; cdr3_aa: CASSLMVAGTGELFF; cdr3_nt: TGTGCCAGCAGCTTAATGGTAGCTGGCACCGGGGAGCTGTTTTTT
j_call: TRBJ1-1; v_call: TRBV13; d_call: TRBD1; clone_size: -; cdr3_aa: CASSLGFGQGAEAFF; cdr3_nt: TGTGCCAGCAGCTTAGGCTTCGGACAGGGAGCTGAAGCTTTCTTT
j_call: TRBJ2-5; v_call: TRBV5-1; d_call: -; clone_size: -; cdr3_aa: CASSSGLQETQYF; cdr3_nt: TGCGCCAGCAGCTCCGGACTTCAAGAGACCCAGTACTTC
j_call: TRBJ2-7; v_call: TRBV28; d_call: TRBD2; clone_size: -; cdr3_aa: CASSLHRTSGSYEQYF; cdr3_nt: TGTGCCAGCAGTCTACACCGGACTAGCGGTTCCTACGAGCAGTACTTC
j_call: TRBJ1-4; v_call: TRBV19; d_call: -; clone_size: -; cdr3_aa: CASNGGLKSNEKLFF; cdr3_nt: TGTGCCAGTAATGGCGGTCTAAAATCTAATGAAAAACTGTTTTTT
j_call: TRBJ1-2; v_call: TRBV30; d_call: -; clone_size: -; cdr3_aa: CAWSVYRFYGYTF; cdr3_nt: TGTGCCTGGAGTGTGTACCGCTTCTATGGCTACACCTTC
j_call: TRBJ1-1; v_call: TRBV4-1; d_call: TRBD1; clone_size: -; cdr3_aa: CASSPPGGNTEAFF; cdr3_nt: TGCGCCAGCAGCCCCCCAGGGGGCAACACTGAAGCTTTCTTT
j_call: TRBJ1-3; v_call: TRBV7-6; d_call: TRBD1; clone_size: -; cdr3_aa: CASSWDRAASGNTIYF; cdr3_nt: TGTGCCAGCAGCTGGGACAGGGCGGCATCTGGAAACACCATATATTTT
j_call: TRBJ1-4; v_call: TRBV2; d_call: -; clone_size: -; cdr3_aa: CASTEGWTNEKLFF; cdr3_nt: TGTGCCAGCACGGAGGGATGGACTAATGAAAAACTGTTTTTT
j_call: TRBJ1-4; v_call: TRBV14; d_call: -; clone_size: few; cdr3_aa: CASSQNRTTNEKLFF; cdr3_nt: TGTGCCAGCAGCCAGAACAGGACTACTAATGAAAAACTGTTTTTT
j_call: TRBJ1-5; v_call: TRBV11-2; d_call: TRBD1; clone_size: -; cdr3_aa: CASSLGTGAQPQHF; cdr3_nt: TGTGCCAGCAGCTTAGGGACAGGGGCCCAGCCCCAGCATTTT
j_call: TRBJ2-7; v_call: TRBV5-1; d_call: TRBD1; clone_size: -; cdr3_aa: CASSLVLSRDRASYEQYF; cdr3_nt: TGCGCCAGCAGCTTGGTCTTGTCGAGGGACAGGGCCTCCTACGAGCAGTACTTC
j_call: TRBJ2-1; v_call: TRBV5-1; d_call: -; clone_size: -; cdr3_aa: CASSLITGNEQFF; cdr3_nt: TGCGCCAGCAGCTTAATAACAGGGAATGAGCAGTTCTTC
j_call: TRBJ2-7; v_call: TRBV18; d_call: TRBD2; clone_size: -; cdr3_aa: CASSPRTSGNYEQYF; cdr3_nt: TGTGCCAGCTCACCACGGACTAGCGGGAACTACGAGCAGTACTTC
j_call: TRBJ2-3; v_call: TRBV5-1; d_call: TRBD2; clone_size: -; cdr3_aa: CASSFRSGSSTQYF; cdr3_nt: TGCGCCAGCAGCTTCAGGAGCGGGAGTAGTACGCAGTATTTT
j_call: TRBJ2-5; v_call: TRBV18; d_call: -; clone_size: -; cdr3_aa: CASSPPCQQETQYF; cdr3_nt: TGTGCCAGCTCACCACCGTGCCAGCAAGAGACCCAGTACTTC
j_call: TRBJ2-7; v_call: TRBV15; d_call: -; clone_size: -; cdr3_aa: CATSRVRGTGRVEQYF; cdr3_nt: TGTGCCACCAGCAGAGTCCGGGGGACCGGTCGCGTCGAGCAGTACTTC
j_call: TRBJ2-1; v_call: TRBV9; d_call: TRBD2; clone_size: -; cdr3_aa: CASSVRSLAEYNEQFF; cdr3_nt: TGTGCCAGCAGCGTACGTAGCCTAGCGGAGTACAATGAGCAGTTCTTC
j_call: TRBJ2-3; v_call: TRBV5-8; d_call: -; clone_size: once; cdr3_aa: CASSLKWTQYF; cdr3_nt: TGTGCCAGCAGCTTGAAATGGACCCAGTATTTT
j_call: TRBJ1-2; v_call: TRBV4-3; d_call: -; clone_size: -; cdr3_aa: CASSQGQVGRGYTF; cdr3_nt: TGCGCCAGCAGCCAAGGGCAGGTCGGTAGGGGCTACACCTTC
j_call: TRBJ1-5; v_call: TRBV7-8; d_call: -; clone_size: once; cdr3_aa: CASSPGWYSKVGNQPQHF; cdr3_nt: TGTGCCAGCAGCCCCGGGTGGTACAGTAAGGTTGGCAATCAGCCCCAGCATTTT
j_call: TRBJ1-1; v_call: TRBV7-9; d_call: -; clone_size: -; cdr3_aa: CASRSGRGPEAFF; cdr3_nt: TGTGCCAGCAGATCGGGTCGGGGTCCTGAAGCTTTCTTT
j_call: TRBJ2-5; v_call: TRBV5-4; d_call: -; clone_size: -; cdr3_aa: CASSSDGTQYF; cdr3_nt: TGTGCCAGCAGTTCGGACGGGACCCAGTACTTC
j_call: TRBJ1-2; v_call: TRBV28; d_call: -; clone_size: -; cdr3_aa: CASTARANYGYTF; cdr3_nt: TGTGCCAGCACAGCCAGAGCTAACTATGGCTACACCTTC
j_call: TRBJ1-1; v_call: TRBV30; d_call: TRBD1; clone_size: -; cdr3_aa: CAWSVGHRGVVRNTEAFF; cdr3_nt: TGTGCCTGGAGTGTAGGACACAGGGGCGTCGTAAGGAACACTGAAGCTTTCTTT
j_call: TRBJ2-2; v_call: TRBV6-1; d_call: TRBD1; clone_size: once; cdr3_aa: CASSELRAGGTGELFF; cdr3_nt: TGTGCCAGCAGTGAATTACGGGCAGGGGGCACCGGGGAGCTGTTTTTT
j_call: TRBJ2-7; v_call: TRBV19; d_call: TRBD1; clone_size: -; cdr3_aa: CASSPRGQGGYEQYF; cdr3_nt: TGTGCCAGTAGTCCTAGGGGACAGGGAGGCTACGAGCAGTACTTC
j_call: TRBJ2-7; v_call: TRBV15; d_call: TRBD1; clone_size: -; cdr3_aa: CATSGQTGNHEQYF; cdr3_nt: TGTGCCACCAGCGGCCAGACAGGGAACCACGAGCAGTACTTC
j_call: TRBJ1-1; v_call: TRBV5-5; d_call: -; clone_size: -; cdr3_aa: CASSLESEAFF; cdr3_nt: TGTGCCAGCAGCTTGGAGAGTGAAGCTTTCTTT
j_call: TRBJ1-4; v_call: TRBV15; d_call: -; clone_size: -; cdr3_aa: CATSRFTGDNEKLFF; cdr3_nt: TGTGCCACCAGCAGATTCACGGGGGATAATGAAAAACTGTTTTTT
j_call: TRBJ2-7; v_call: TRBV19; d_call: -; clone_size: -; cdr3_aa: CASSIAGASGYEQYF; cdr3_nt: TGTGCCAGTAGTATAGCGGGAGCAAGTGGCTACGAGCAGTACTTC
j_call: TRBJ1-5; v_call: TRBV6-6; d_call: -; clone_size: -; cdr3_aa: CASDRGLSNQPQHF; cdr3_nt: TGTGCCAGCGACCGAGGATTAAGCAATCAGCCCCAGCATTTT
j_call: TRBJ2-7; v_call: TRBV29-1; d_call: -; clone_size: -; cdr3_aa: CSVEARTLPTSEQYF; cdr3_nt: TGCAGCGTTGAAGCCCGGACACTTCCTACGAGCGAGCAGTACTTC
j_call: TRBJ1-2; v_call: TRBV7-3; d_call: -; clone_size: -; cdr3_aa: CASSSPQNGANYGYTF; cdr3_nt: TGTGCCAGCAGCAGTCCACAGAATGGAGCTAACTATGGCTACACCTTC
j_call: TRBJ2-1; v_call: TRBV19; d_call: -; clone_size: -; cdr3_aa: CASSNGRPYDNEQFF; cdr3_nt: TGTGCCAGTAGCAACGGGAGACCATATGACAATGAGCAGTTCTTC
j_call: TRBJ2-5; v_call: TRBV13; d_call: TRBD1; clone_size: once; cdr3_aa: CASSETGGQETQYF; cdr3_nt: TGTGCCAGCAGCGAGACAGGGGGGCAAGAGACCCAGTACTTC
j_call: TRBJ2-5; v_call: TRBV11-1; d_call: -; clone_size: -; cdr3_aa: CASSLGPGTQYF; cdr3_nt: TGTGCCAGCAGCTTAGGCCCGGGGACCCAGTACTTC
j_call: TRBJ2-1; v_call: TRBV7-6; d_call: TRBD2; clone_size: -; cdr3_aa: CASSLAGAHYNEQFF; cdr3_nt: TGTGCCAGCAGCCTAGCGGGGGCCCACTACAATGAGCAGTTCTTC
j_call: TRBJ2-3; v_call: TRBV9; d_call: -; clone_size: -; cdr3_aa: CASSPRPGGTKDTQYF; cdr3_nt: TGTGCCAGCAGCCCCCGGCCCGGGGGGACAAAAGATACGCAGTATTTT
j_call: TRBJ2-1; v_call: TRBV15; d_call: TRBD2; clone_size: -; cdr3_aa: CATSRDWEVAGEYNEQFF; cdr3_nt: TGTGCCACCAGCAGAGATTGGGAAGTGGCGGGAGAGTACAATGAGCAGTTCTTC
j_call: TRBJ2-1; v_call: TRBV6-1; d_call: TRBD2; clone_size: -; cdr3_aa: CASSEVDSGGGNYNEQFF; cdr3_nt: TGTGCCAGCAGTGAAGTGGATAGCGGGGGGGGAAACTACAATGAGCAGTTCTTC
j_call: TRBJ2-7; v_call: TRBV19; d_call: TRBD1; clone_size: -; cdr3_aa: CASSLGQGRRNEQYF; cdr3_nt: TGTGCCAGTAGTCTAGGACAGGGGAGGAGGAACGAGCAGTACTTC
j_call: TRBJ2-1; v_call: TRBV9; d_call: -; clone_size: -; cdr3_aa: CASSVVGGGSTYNEQFF; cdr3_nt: TGTGCCAGCAGCGTAGTAGGGGGCGGGAGTACCTACAATGAGCAGTTCTTC
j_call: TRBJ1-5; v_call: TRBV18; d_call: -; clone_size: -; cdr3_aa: CASSGQKHSNQPQHF; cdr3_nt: TGTGCCAGCTCAGGCCAGAAACATAGCAATCAGCCCCAGCATTTT
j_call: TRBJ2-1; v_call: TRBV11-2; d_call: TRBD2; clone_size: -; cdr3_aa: CASSLRLAGGSYNEQFF; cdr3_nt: TGTGCCAGCAGCTTAAGACTAGCGGGAGGGTCCTACAATGAGCAGTTCTTC
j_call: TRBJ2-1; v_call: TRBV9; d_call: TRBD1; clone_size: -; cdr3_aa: CASSLDRGGYNEQFF; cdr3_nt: TGTGCCAGCAGCCTGGACAGGGGGGGCTACAATGAGCAGTTCTTC
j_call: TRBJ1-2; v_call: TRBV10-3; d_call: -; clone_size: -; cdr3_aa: CAISESQSTGGYTF; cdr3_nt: TGTGCCATCAGTGAGTCACAATCTACAGGTGGCTACACCTTC
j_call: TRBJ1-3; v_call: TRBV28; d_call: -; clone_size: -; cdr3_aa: CASSPAGLDGNTIYF; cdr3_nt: TGTGCCAGCAGTCCGGCCGGTTTAGATGGAAACACCATATATTTT
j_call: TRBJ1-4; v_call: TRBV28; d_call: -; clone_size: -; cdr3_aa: CASSLSGGRNEKLFF; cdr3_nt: TGTGCCAGCAGTTTAAGTGGGGGGCGGAATGAAAAACTGTTTTTT
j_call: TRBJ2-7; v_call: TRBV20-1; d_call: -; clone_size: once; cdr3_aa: CSARLTHEQYF; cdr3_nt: TGCAGTGCTAGACTAACTCACGAGCAGTACTTC